The present entry profiles one T cell receptor (beta chain) with its context. The specificity of this receptor is unknown. The input lacks base qualities; no much larger clone sits a single base away. The CDR3 regions of human TCRbeta chains were subjected to immunosequencing. Per the authors' processing: Repertoire TCRs were matched against a reference library of SARS-CoV-2-specific TCRs generated with the MIRA antigen-specificity platform. Breadth was defined as the fraction of unique TCRs that were SARS-CoV-2-associated, and depth was defined as the fraction of total T cells that were SARS-CoV-2-associated. Using the MIRA data, every spike-specific TCR was mapped to the spike region that the TCR reacted to and assigned to either a CD4 or a CD8 class. Log10-transformed breadth and depth values were compared by one-way ANOVA with Sidak's multiple comparisons tests. TCRdb's version of the immuneACCESS table is confined to in-frame rearrangements and falls short of the full clone set. An unresolved V gene accounts for under half of the shortfall where checked; the remainder is of unknown origin. The V and J calls and clone size come from that table; D and trimming were worked out from the DNA. For this sample there are 90,000 to 120,000 clones; around 91% appear just once. The top ten hold 22% of the sample.

Including cysteine and phenylalanine, the CDR3 has 13 amino acids. Of the read, only the CDR3 DNA is kept; its 39 bases are in frame from base 1. V and J are truncated by 3 bases and 2 bases respectively, leaving an intervening sequence of 7 bases. These data come from a study of T cell responses to AZD1222 COVID-19 vaccine (dated by TCRdb to the early 2020s). General notes on the study: AZD1222 recipients whose second dose came at about 4 weeks and those whose second dose came at about 12 weeks were combined into one group, since spike-specific TCR depth and breadth did not differ between the two schedules. A total of under 250 trial participants underwent TCR sequencing, of whom 200 to 220 had received two doses of AZD1222 and some 25 had received two doses of the MenACWY control vaccine. Trial participants were enrolled by age into subgroups of 18-55, 56-69 and 70-plus years, and around 150, 28 and 57 TCR-sequenced participants, respectively, were included in these subgroups. Findings and caveats that apply to the study as a whole: After two AZD1222 doses, both the breadth and the depth of spike-specific TCRs were significantly higher than at day 0 and than in MenACWY recipients. Nearly half of unique spike-specific TCRs reportedly recognized epitopes outside regions mutated in the B.1.351 and B.1.1.7 variants. The vaccine-associated CD4 TCRs covered the entire spike protein, and the dominant responses fell in regions 160-218 and 743-854. Most participants were white British and females outnumbered males, and the authors suggested that clonal diversity may have been underestimated. The 56-69-year group was small, and its depth increase did not reach significance, likely because of low power. Because no samples from the day 14 peak response were available, repertoires could be characterized only after the peak T cell response. Only five or six AZD1222 recipients were SARS-CoV-2 seropositive at baseline, limiting conclusions about previously exposed vaccinees.

Taken with the paper, the label for time point translates to: baseline before first vaccination. The vaccinee samples were drawn from two UK trials, COV001 and COV002, one of which was a single-blind randomized controlled phase 2/3 trial testing AZD1222 (ChAdOx1 nCoV-19) in healthy adults. For TCRbeta chain sequencing, PBMC samples were collected from trial participants at day 0 and at day 28 after the second dose. Material: peripheral blood, obtained on day 0 of AZD1222 vaccination. This receptor chain uses TRBV12-3 or TRBV12-4 and TRBJ1-2; D gene: possibly TRBD1, on 5 matching bases. The source of this sequence is an adult in good health. DNA sequence: TGTGCCAGCAGTTTTAAGGGGAACTATGGCTACACCTTC. It translates as CASSFKGNYGYTF.